The text below deals with one T cell receptor (beta chain). This receptor's antigen is unknown. Per-base qualities were not stored, and no clone one base away is much larger. This sample stems from a study of OX40 agonist ivuxolimab in advanced cancers. Broadly, across the study: Ivuxolimab was an agonistic, fully human IgG2 monoclonal antibody directed against OX40 (CD134), a costimulatory receptor. The paper covers the monotherapy dose-escalation part of the phase I ivuxolimab trial, which included N ≈ 52 patients. Patients were allowed to have had prior anti-PD-1, anti-PD-L1 or anti-CTLA-4 therapy, and approximately 41% of the dose-escalation patients had previously received checkpoint inhibitors. Three dose-escalation patients achieved partial responses, one with hepatocellular carcinoma and two with cutaneous melanoma. Of the roughly 52 dose-escalation patients, hepatocellular carcinoma was present in about 20, melanoma in roughly 15, renal cell carcinoma in 9 and head and neck cancer in 9. Intravenous ivuxolimab was administered to patients every 2 weeks at six dose levels: 0.01, 0.1, 0.3, 1.5, 3 and 10 mg/kg. Peripheral TCRbeta sequencing was intended to test whether TCR sequence diversity was altered and clonal T-cell expansion was caused by ivuxolimab. The dose-escalation cohort was about 86% male with a mean age of approximately 60 years, ranging from roughly 23 to 79.

The trial excluded patients who had a history of autoimmune disease or were on systemic immunosuppression. Peripheral blood for TCR sequencing was drawn from every dose cohort at baseline, at cycle 4 day 1 and at cycle 7 day 1. The samples were drawn from a first-in-human, open-label, multicenter phase I dose-escalation trial of ivuxolimab. The trial enrolled adults with locally advanced or metastatic head and neck squamous cell, hepatocellular, melanoma or renal cell carcinoma. Before TCR sequencing, CD4+ T cells and CD8+ T cells were sorted from peripheral blood as separate populations. Overall results and qualifications from the work: In the 0.1-3.0 mg/kg groups, partial responders were among the patients with the lowest normalized peripheral clonal expansion, particularly in CD8+ T cells. Clonal expansion of both CD4+ and CD8+ blood T cells was observed from baseline to week 6 at doses 0.1 to 3.0 mg/kg. Low levels of normalized T-cell clonal expansion were also seen in some patients who did not respond. On average, CD8+ T cells showed more expanded clones than CD4+ T cells after ivuxolimab. The antigen specificity of the peripheral T cells that underwent clonal expansion was not determined.

For sequencing of the TCRbeta CDR3 region, genomic DNA was extracted from the sorted cells. The immunoSEQ Assay was used for sequencing of TCRbeta CDR3 regions. TCRdb provides this immuneACCESS table in a form limited to in-frame rearrangements. Some clones are lacking; in checked studies, under half of them reflect an unresolved V gene, and why the rest are absent is not known. For this sample there are tens of thousands of clones; about four fifths appear just once. The ten largest clones take up 4.4% of the sample. Unmatched junction bases come to 7, with V trimmed by 4 bases and J by 5 bases. The CDR3 numbers 14 residues from cysteine through phenylalanine. The entry retains the CDR3 DNA only, 42 bases that are in frame from base 1. The germline V gene yields SGHTA for CDR1 and FQGTGA for CDR2.

The material was CD4+ or CD8+ T cells sorted from blood, obtained in a trial of the OX40 agonist ivuxolimab. The sequence was collected from an adult with an advanced solid tumor such as melanoma, head and neck, liver or kidney cancer. In this chain, TRBV7-3 is recombined with TRBJ2-5; TRBD2 aligns with 7 central bases. The nucleotide sequence is given as TGTGCCAGCAGCTCAAGGGGTAGCGGGGAGACCCAGTACTTC. Translated, it gives CASSSRGSGETQYF.